The T cell receptor beta chain described here comes from a study of blood T cell repertoires in COVID-19. The wider study: There were acute and convalescent COVID-19 samples, and they came from the United States, Italy and Spain.

The CDR3 loop spans 15 amino acids. V lost 6 bases to trimming and J lost 3 bases, with 17 bases between them. Germline V gene sequence: CDR1 KGHSH, CDR2 LQKENI. Generated by immunoSEQ multiplex PCR, the TCRdb table keeps only in-frame clones and is missing some. The sample consists of approximately 280,000 clones, about 90% of them appearing once. Material: PBMCs or T cells enriched from blood (not recorded which). This TCR came from a woman between 55 and 75 years old who had recovered from COVID-19. The V call is TRBV18, the J call TRBJ1-1; D may be TRBD1 (6 bases). CDR3 in amino acids: CASSARGGADTEAFF. In DNA, the CDR3 is TGTGCCAGCTCCGCACGGGGGGGCGCTGACACTGAAGCTTTCTTT.